This T cell receptor (beta chain) was observed in a study of early T cells in non-severe SARS-CoV-2 infection. Study in general: Sequenced material consisted of bulk RNA (from unsorted whole blood), and chains were unpaired.

This clonotype was seen only a few times. The antigen remains unidentified. This CDR3 is 14 amino acids long. Germline V gene data show CDR1 as SNHLY and CDR2 as FYNNEI. The V end was cut by 6 bases, the J end by 3 bases, with 12 bases between. General study points: The matching step, a VDJdb search, favored anti-spike CD8 responses and missed private and CD4 specificities.

Attachment of unique molecular identifiers was made to individual cDNA molecules. TCRdb reanalysed the 5' RACE reads using MiXCR and keeps one entry per CDR3 protein. Of some 83,000 distinct CDR3 sequences in the sample, 10% were seen once. This chain connects TRBV2 to TRBJ2-1, with D possibly matching TRBD2 (5 bases). The sequenced sample was whole blood, obtained at baseline. This clonotype was obtained from an adult who was a healthcare worker with PCR-confirmed SARS-CoV-2 infection or an uninfected control (not recorded which). The CDR3 protein is CASSELVHYNEQFF. CDR3 nucleotide sequence: TGTGCCAGCAGCGAACTAGTGCACTACAATGAGCAGTTCTTC.